These T cell receptor beta chains were read from a single sample in a study of cytomegalovirus exposure and HLA in healthy donors. Sequencing used immunoSEQ multiplex PCR; TCRdb keeps in-frame clones, though not all of them. The sample holds some 200,000 clones, roughly nine tenths seen once. Sequencing was carried out using PBMCs. The receptor source for this set is a girl under three years old in good health and CMV-seronegative. The CDR3 runs from the conserved cysteine through the conserved F or W. D genes are given only for firm matches.

d_gene,v_gene,j_gene,CDR3aa
TRBD1,TRBV9,TRBJ1-2,CASSAWDRNYTF
NA,TRBV18,TRBJ2-7,CASSPGQTLYEQYF
NA,TRBV6-5,TRBJ1-1,CASSRGGDTEAFF
NA,TRBV6-5,TRBJ1-1,CASRVTVNTEAFF
NA,TRBV7-2,TRBJ2-7,CASSLIPDQAYEQYF
NA,TRBV9,TRBJ2-3,CASSVGGTDTQYF
TRBD1,TRBV30,TRBJ1-2,CAWIVLRTGASGYTF
NA,TRBV7-8,TRBJ1-1,CASSFSAGRMNTEAFF
TRBD1,TRBV5-6,TRBJ2-3,CASSLVTGGKDTQYF
TRBD2,TRBV4-1,TRBJ2-5,CASSHSGAGNRDQETQYF
NA,TRBV7-9,TRBJ2-1,CASSYRVGYEQFF
NA,TRBV7-9,TRBJ1-1,CASSLGGLTEAFF
TRBD1,TRBV6-1,TRBJ1-2,CASREGQGASYTF
TRBD2,TRBV7-2,TRBJ2-7,CASSAGTSGLYEQYF
TRBD2,TRBV25-1,TRBJ2-1,CASSASGAGGNYNEQFF
NA,TRBV2,TRBJ1-2,CASSLPRYNYGYTF
NA,TRBV13,TRBJ2-1,CASRFVLADQMGEQFF
NA,TRBV19,TRBJ2-3,CASNDRSSTDTQYF